The clone carrying this T cell receptor (beta chain) was counted once. Antigen: not known. The assay was immunoSEQ multiplex PCR, and TCRdb's table has in-frame clones only and misses some. In the table there are about 60,000 clones, around 84% of which are singletons. Blood samples were obtained at baseline, cycle 4 day 1, and cycle 7 day 1. These data belong to a study of OX40 agonist ivuxolimab in advanced cancers. General study points: Low clonal expansion, among the lowest seen, marked partial responders at 0.1-3.0 mg/kg. Still undetermined is the antigen specificity of the expanded peripheral T cells.

Germline V gene sequence: CDR1 MNHNY, CDR2 SVGAGI (reference sequence). The CDR3 spans 15 residues. The J segment lost 2 bases and the V segment lost 6 bases, leaving 9 bases of the junction unmatched. The clonotype was recovered from an adult with an advanced solid tumor such as melanoma, head and neck, liver or kidney cancer. Source: CD4+ or CD8+ T cells sorted from blood, taken in a trial of the OX40 agonist ivuxolimab. The chain combines TRBV6-6 with TRBJ2-5; 7 bases are shared with TRBD1. CDR3 loop: CASRYRQGSQETQYF. The DNA for the CDR3 is TGTGCCAGCAGGTACCGACAGGGATCGCAAGAGACCCAGTACTTC.